These 8 T cell receptor beta chains originate from one sample sequenced in a study of T cell clonotyping in hematopoietic cell transplantation. Method: immunoSEQ multiplex PCR; TCRdb's copy keeps in-frame clones and lacks some. The data contain roughly 80,000 clones, almost 97% of them singletons. Time point in this sample: recipient sample about 28 days before transplant, after cytoreduction. Specimen: peripheral blood mononuclear cells, collected before stem cell transplant. These TCRs come from a woman between 45 and 60 years old with acute myeloid leukemia. Some clones in this sample may be carry-over from other donors' samples.

V and J are TRBV6-5 and TRBJ1-6; possible D gene TRBD1, 5 bases. CDR1 and CDR2 from the germline V gene are MNHEY and SVGAGI. The CDR3 is 15 amino acids. V was clipped by 2 bases and J by 7 bases, with 12 bases between them. CDR3 sequence (DNA): TGTGCCAGCAGTTACGGTCAGGGCGTCAATTCACCCCTCCACTTT. Its translation is CASSYGQGVNSPLHF.

The chain uses TRBV29-1 and TRBJ2-1; D uncertain. The CDR3 totals 13 residues. CDR1 and CDR2 from the germline V gene are SQVTM and ANQGSEA. V was cut by 5 bases and J by 0 bases, with 8 bases left in between. Written as DNA, the CDR3 is TGCAGCGTTTACTCACGCTCCTACAATGAGCAGTTCTTC. It is translated as CSVYSRSYNEQFF.

The CDR3 DNA follows: TGTGCCAGCAATCGGCGGGACAGGGTCGCTGAAGCTTTCTTT. Translation: CASNRRDRVAEAFF. The gene calls are TRBV27 and TRBJ1-1; TRBD1 matches at 9 bases. CDR3 length equals 14 residues. Per the germline V gene, CDR1 is MNHEY and CDR2 is SMNVEV (reference sequence). Losses at the gene ends were 7 bases for V and 6 bases for J; bases not matched to a gene: 9.

CDR3 sequence (DNA): TGTGCCAGCAGCAGGACAGACCTAAACAATCAGCCCCAGCATTTT. Its protein product is CASSRTDLNNQPQHF. The V gene is TRBV2, the J gene TRBJ1-5, with D maybe TRBD1 (6 bases). CDR3 size: 15 residues. CDR1 is SNHLY and CDR2 is FYNNEI in the germline V gene. V shed 6 bases and J shed 3 bases, with 15 bases lying between them.

CDR3 DNA sequence: TGTGCCAGCAGTTACCTCCGGGACTCCCCTCACGAGCAGTACTTC. Its translation is CASSYLRDSPHEQYF. J is TRBJ2-7 and V is TRBV6-5, with a possible D match to TRBD2 (6 bases). V was pared by 2 bases and J by 5 bases, with 16 bases between. The CDR3 has 15 amino acids. The germline CDR1 and CDR2 sequences are MNHEY and SVGAGI.

This chain connects TRBV5-1 to TRBJ1-1; D is uncertain. The length of the CDR3 is 14 residues. Germline loops: CDR1 SGHRS, CDR2 YFSETQ. Trimming removed 4 bases at V and 5 bases at J, with 15 bases between. This CDR3 is CASSPQEGGTEAFF. CDR3 nucleotides: TGCGCCAGCAGCCCGCAGGAGGGAGGGACTGAAGCTTTCTTT.

The CDR3 here is CASSSGGSANEKLFF. The CDR3, as DNA: TGTGCCAGTAGCTCAGGGGGCTCGGCTAATGAAAAACTGTTTTTT. The chain employs TRBV19 and TRBJ1-4; TRBD1 matches 8 bases. Losses at the gene ends were 6 bases for V and 3 bases for J; bases not matched to a gene: 6. CDR1 is LNHDA, CDR2 SQIVND, per germline (reference sequence). The CDR3 is 15 residues long.

The chain has TRBV10-2 and TRBJ1-2; perhaps TRBD1 as D (6 bases). CDR1 and CDR2 (germline): WSHSY, SAAADI. The V and J ends lost 4 bases and 14 bases respectively, with 14 bases between them. The CDR3 is 11 amino acids. The CDR3 DNA is TGCGCCAGCAGTGGTAACCGGGACACTACCTTC. This gives the protein CASSGNRDTTF.